This is a list of T cell receptor beta chains from one sample in a study of blood T cell repertoires in COVID-19. Data came from immunoSEQ multiplex PCR; TCRdb stores just in-frame clones and leaves some out. The table shows about 150,000 clones, with around 75% occurring only once. The sequencing input was peripheral blood. These receptors were taken from a woman older than 75 with acute or convalescent COVID-19. Both conserved end residues are part of each CDR3. A D gene is named only where the DNA matches it firmly. Rows give clone size only sometimes, using once, few, many, or a class for an expanded clone.

clone_size,d_call,j_call,v_call,cdr3_aa,cdr3_nt
.,.,TRBJ2-3,TRBV6-1,CASSEAVPGDTQYF,TGTGCCAGCAGTGAAGCGGTCCCAGGGGATACGCAGTATTTT
.,.,TRBJ1-6,TRBV10-1,CASSDGGYNSPLHF,TGCGCCAGCAGTGACGGGGGCTATAATTCACCCCTCCACTTT
.,.,TRBJ1-6,TRBV7-2,CASSPGHLTLHF,TGTGCCAGCAGCCCGGGACACCTCACCCTCCACTTT
once,TRBD1,TRBJ1-6,TRBV4-1,CASSPRGSNNSPLHF,TGCGCCAGCAGCCCCAGGGGGTCTAATAATTCACCCCTCCACTTT
.,TRBD2,TRBJ2-7,TRBV4-1,CASSQAGLAGDEQYF,TGCGCCAGCAGCCAAGCGGGACTAGCGGGAGACGAGCAGTACTTC
.,TRBD1,TRBJ2-7,TRBV29-1,CSVAGQGAYEQYF,TGCAGCGTCGCGGGACAGGGGGCCTACGAGCAGTACTTC
.,.,TRBJ1-5,TRBV3-1/TRBV3-2,CASSQTTASNQPQHF,TGTGCCAGCAGCCAAACGACAGCTAGCAATCAGCCCCAGCATTTT
few,TRBD1,TRBJ1-6,TRBV11-2,CASSPGQGFSPLHF,TGTGCCAGCAGCCCGGGACAGGGATTCTCACCCCTCCACTTT
.,TRBD2,TRBJ2-1,TRBV19,CASRPLAGGYNEQFF,TGTGCCAGTAGACCACTAGCGGGAGGGTACAATGAGCAGTTCTTC
.,.,TRBJ2-5,TRBV19,CASSIGGSNQETQYF,TGTGCCAGTAGTATTGGAGGGAGTAATCAGGAGACCCAGTACTTC
.,.,TRBJ2-3,TRBV5-4,CASSLVQGSGDTQYF,TGTGCCAGCAGCTTGGTTCAGGGTTCGGGAGATACGCAGTATTTT
.,TRBD2,TRBJ2-1,TRBV11-2,CASSTRTSGIYNEQFF,TGTGCCAGCAGCACCCGGACTAGCGGGATATACAATGAGCAGTTCTTC
.,.,TRBJ2-3,TRBV6-2/TRBV6-3,CASSPSRQARTDTQYF,TGTGCCAGCAGCCCAAGCAGGCAGGCCCGCACAGATACGCAGTATTTT
.,TRBD2,TRBJ2-3,TRBV5-1,CASSLERSGSTDTQYF,TGCGCCAGCAGCTTGGAACGTAGCGGGAGCACAGATACGCAGTATTTT
.,.,TRBJ1-6,TRBV12-3/TRBV12-4,CASRPGGSPLHF,TGTGCCAGCAGGCCGGGAGGTTCACCCCTCCACTTT
.,.,TRBJ1-3,TRBV19,CASSISGRSGNTIYF,TGTGCCAGTAGTATATCAGGCCGCTCTGGAAACACCATATATTTT
.,.,TRBJ1-2,TRBV30,CAWSVPAVRGENYGYTF,TGTGCCTGGAGTGTACCGGCAGTTCGAGGAGAAAACTATGGCTACACCTTC
once,.,TRBJ1-1,TRBV5-6,CASSLGVTEAFF,TGTGCCAGCAGCTTAGGGGTCACTGAAGCTTTCTTT
.,TRBD1,TRBJ1-4,TRBV5-5,CASSLSQGVEEKLFF,TGTGCCAGCAGCTTGTCGCAGGGGGTTGAAGAAAAACTGTTTTTT
.,.,TRBJ2-7,TRBV5-6,CASSFDRFPYEQYF,TGTGCCAGCAGCTTCGACAGGTTCCCTTACGAGCAGTACTTC
.,.,TRBJ1-1,TRBV5-1,CASSLVVGGTEAFF,TGCGCCAGCAGCTTGGTCGTAGGAGGCACTGAAGCTTTCTTT
.,.,TRBJ2-5,TRBV5-6,CASSFQRQETQYF,TGTGCCAGCAGCTTTCAACGGCAAGAGACCCAGTACTTC
.,.,TRBJ1-3,TRBV6-5,CASSRTLSGNTIYF,TGTGCCAGCAGTCGGACACTTTCTGGAAACACCATATATTTT
.,TRBD2,TRBJ2-3,TRBV6-5,CASFSGSTRDTQYF,TGTGCCAGCTTTAGCGGGTCCACGAGGGATACGCAGTATTTT
.,.,TRBJ2-5,TRBV5-4,CASSVGGGYQETQYF,TGTGCCAGCAGCGTGGGCGGGGGCTACCAAGAGACCCAGTACTTC
.,.,TRBJ2-6,TRBV19,CASRVERTVTGANVLTF,TGTGCCAGTAGGGTGGAAAGGACAGTTACTGGGGCCAACGTCCTGACTTTC
.,TRBD1,TRBJ1-6,TRBV2,CASRGGQNNSPLHF,TGTGCCAGCAGGGGGGGACAGAATAATTCACCCCTCCACTTT
.,.,TRBJ1-1,TRBV6-6,CASSPKLGAQSDTEAFF,TGTGCCAGCAGTCCTAAGCTGGGGGCGCAGTCGGACACTGAAGCTTTCTTT
.,TRBD2,TRBJ2-1,TRBV13,CASSLAGGTNEQFF,TGTGCCAGCAGCTTAGCGGGGGGAACCAATGAGCAGTTCTTC
.,TRBD2,TRBJ2-3,TRBV29-1,CSAKSGGAQYF,TGCAGCGCCAAAAGCGGGGGCGCGCAGTATTTT
many,TRBD1,TRBJ1-6,TRBV7-8,CASSRDRVGSPLHF,TGTGCCAGCAGCCGCGACAGGGTAGGGTCACCCCTCCACTTT
.,TRBD1,TRBJ1-2,TRBV6-5,CASIPGTGNGYTF,TGTGCCAGCATTCCCGGGACAGGGAATGGCTACACCTTC
.,.,TRBJ2-7,TRBV11-1,CASSSGGGRRDEQYF,TGTGCCAGCAGCTCGGGGGGCGGGAGAAGAGACGAGCAGTACTTC
.,.,TRBJ2-3,TRBV12-3/TRBV12-4,CASSRQTTDTQYF,TGTGCCAGCAGCCGACAGACCACAGATACGCAGTATTTT
few,.,TRBJ1-3,TRBV11-2,CASNRGGDTIYF,TGTGCCAGCAACAGAGGGGGGGACACCATATATTTT
few,.,TRBJ1-6,TRBV6-5,CASSYSTGRELATLHF,TGTGCCAGCAGTTACTCGACAGGCCGCGAACTTGCAACCCTCCACTTT
.,.,TRBJ1-1,TRBV19,CASSIRDKTEAFF,TGTGCCAGTAGTATCCGGGACAAGACTGAAGCTTTCTTT
.,.,TRBJ1-4,TRBV2,CASTYSEKLFF,TGTGCCAGCACCTACAGTGAAAAACTGTTTTTT